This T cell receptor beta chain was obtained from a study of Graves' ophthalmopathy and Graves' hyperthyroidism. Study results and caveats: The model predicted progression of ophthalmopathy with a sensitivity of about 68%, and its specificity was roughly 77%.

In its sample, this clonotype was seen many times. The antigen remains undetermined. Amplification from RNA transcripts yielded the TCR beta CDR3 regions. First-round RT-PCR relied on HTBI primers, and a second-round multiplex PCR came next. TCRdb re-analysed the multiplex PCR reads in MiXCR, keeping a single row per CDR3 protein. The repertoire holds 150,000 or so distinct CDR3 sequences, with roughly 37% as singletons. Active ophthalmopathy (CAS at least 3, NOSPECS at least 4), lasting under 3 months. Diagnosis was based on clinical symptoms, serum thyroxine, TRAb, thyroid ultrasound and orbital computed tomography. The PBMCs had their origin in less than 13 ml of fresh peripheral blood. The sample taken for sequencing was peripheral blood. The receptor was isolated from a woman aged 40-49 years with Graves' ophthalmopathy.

CDR3 DNA sequence: TGTGCCAGCAGTCCTACAGGGGGTGGGGCCAACGTCCTGACTTTC. Protein product: CASSPTGGGANVLTF. This chain joins TRBV28 and TRBJ2-6, with 8 bases identical to TRBD1. The J segment lost 3 bases and the V segment lost 5 bases, leaving 3 bases of the junction unmatched. The germline CDR1 and CDR2 sequences are MDHEN and SYDVKM. The CDR3 covers 15 residues.